The T cell receptor beta chain described here comes from a study of memory CD4+ T cells and cytomegalovirus serostatus. Study-wide findings and caveats: About 40% of the roughly 150 known CMV-associated TCRbeta sequences appeared in CD4+ memory.

Using immunoSEQ multiplex PCR, the repertoire was profiled, and TCRdb retains in-frame clones only, with some absent. The table records tens of thousands of clones, roughly 76% of them present only once. The sample holds a few counts of this clone. Its antigen remains unknown. The sort gate was single viable CD3+CD4+CD8-CD45RO+ cells for memory CD4+ T cells. This receptor was obtained from an adult in good health and CMV-seronegative. Sequencing was performed on memory CD4+ T cells from blood.

The CDR3 spells CASSQASGTDNQPQHF. CDR3 sequence (DNA): TGTGCCAGCAGCCAAGCCTCCGGGACAGACAATCAGCCCCAGCATTTT. The J gene is TRBJ1-5, the V gene TRBV4-2; 7 nucleotides align to TRBD1. Germline V CDR1 and CDR2: LGHNA, YNFKEQ. This CDR3 region has 16 residues. J lost 3 bases, V lost 1 base, and 6 bases had no gene match.